The sequence of this TCR beta chain was determined in a study of blood T cells in healthy people across ages (dated by TCRdb to about 2015). Broadly, across the study: Template switching captured roughly one uniquely barcoded TCR beta cDNA molecule per two T cells in model experiments. To track age-related changes in TCR beta repertoire diversity, the study relied on deep sequencing normalized with unique cDNA molecular identifiers. Donors were grouped into four age groups: young (average approximately 15 years), middle-aged (roughly 37), aged (62) and long-lived (approximately 82). To avoid experimental bias, donors of different ages were distributed randomly across sequencing lanes. Two additional independent replicas of 1 million unique cDNA reads from the same blood draw were analyzed for two donors (one aged 18 to 30 and one aged 80 or older).

The donors were roughly 38 Caucasian individuals from Russia, aged roughly 6 to 100 years, who were systemically healthy. Around 10 milliliters of peripheral blood were collected from each donor into EDTA-treated Vacutainer tubes. Ficoll-Paque density-gradient centrifugation was used to isolate PBMCs, with at least 7 million per sample. Total RNA was extracted from PBMCs with Trizol reagent, with at least 5.5 micrograms obtained per sample. For every donor, an aliquot of PBMCs went through flow cytometry to measure the percentages of naive CD45RAhigh/CD27high T cells. Receptors were amplified or captured by 5' RACE. Sequencer: Illumina HiSeq 2500. A second PCR of about 6 to 12 cycles was performed with a sample-barcoded 5' primer and a J-beta primer mix. Each TCR beta cDNA molecule received a unique molecular identifier from a template-switch 5' adaptor carrying 12 random nucleotides. At least 2.5 million CDR3-containing paired-end reads were obtained from each sample. All of the RNA was converted into first-strand cDNA using the Mint cDNA synthesis kit, with a TRBC-specific oligonucleotide serving as the primer. Following uracil-DNA glycosylase treatment, a first 18-cycle PCR with universal primers M1SS and BC2_uni_R was performed on all cDNA. As for how the authors treated the data: For normalization, 1 million high-quality reads, each with a distinct molecular identifier, were randomly selected from each sample. Instead of being binned into consensus sequences, reads that shared molecular identifiers were thrown out. MiTCR, with a Q25 quality threshold and the strictest error-elimination algorithm, was used for CDR3 identification, clonotype clustering and error correction. A nonparametric unseen species model using Euler transformation provided a lower-bound estimate of total TCR beta diversity. In TCRdb, the public reads were trimmed at Q25 with fastp and aligned with MiXCR, with productive beta chains retained. Merged by CDR3 protein, the rows form single entries marked with the most common genes and DNA. The V and J calls come from TCRdb's annotation, not from the publication. For this sample there are fewer than 900,000 distinct CDR3 sequences; around 45% appear just once. Around 32% of the sample belongs to the ten largest clones.

The V end gives up 3 bases and the J end 4 bases, leaving 9 bases in the junction not matched to a gene. Its CDR3 holds 17 amino acids, cysteine through phenylalanine. Here the CDR3 DNA is all that survives: 51 bases in frame from base 1. The CDR1 and CDR2 encoded by the germline V gene are LGHNA and YSLEER. Results and caveats for the whole study, not just this receptor: The CMV infection status of donors was not known, potentially confounding age-related changes in expanded clonotypes. Conclusive comparison of naive and antigen-experienced compartments was prevented by the profiling of bulk unsorted PBMCs. As age increased, observed TCR beta diversity per million T cells dropped in a roughly linear way, and a significant reduction was already evident by age 40. Estimates of total diversity based on one million sequenced T cells were regarded as lower bounds and as underestimates. There was a strong correlation between observed TCR beta diversity and the percentage of naive T cells measured by flow cytometry. Compared with the aged group, more naive CD4+ T cells, fewer expanded clones and increased TCR diversity were shown by the long-lived group, suggesting age selection.

About this clonotype itself: Its antigen is currently not known. The input lacks base qualities; no much larger clone sits a single base away.

The sequenced sample was blood. The chain joins TRBV4-3 to TRBJ2-1; the central 10 bases match TRBD2. This clonotype was obtained from a woman aged 60-70 years in good health. The nucleotide sequence reads as follows: TGCGCCAGCAGCCATCACCCCGGGACTAGCGCTTACAATGAGCAGTTCTTC. This is translated as CASSHHPGTSAYNEQFF.